Sequencing of this T cell receptor (beta chain) was carried out in a study of human versus mouse CDR3 diversity and MHC coevolution. A note on this clone: Its antigen is as yet unknown.

Study results and limitations: Humans had the largest estimated TCR beta repertoire, around 1.6 million clonotypes. On average, humans showed more CDR3 deletions and insertions than mice.

The CDR3 is made up of 15 amino acids. Germline V gives CDR1 SNHLY, CDR2 FYNNEI. Trimming left V 8 bases short and J 7 bases short, with 20 bases between. Clones were sequenced by immunoSEQ multiplex PCR, and TCRdb holds only the in-frame ones, with some missing. The table records more than 60,000 clones, 80% to 95% of them present only once. Sequenced: naive CD4+ T cells from blood. Subset defined: CD45RO-negative CD62L-positive naive CD4 T cells. The clonotype comes from a person aged 30 to 70 in good health. J is TRBJ1-4 and V is TRBV2; a possible D gene is TRBD1 (5 bases). This chain's CDR3 is CASSGGGRRTEKLFF. In DNA form, the CDR3 reads TGTGCCAGCTCCGGGGGGGGTCGGCGCACTGAAAAACTGTTTTTT.